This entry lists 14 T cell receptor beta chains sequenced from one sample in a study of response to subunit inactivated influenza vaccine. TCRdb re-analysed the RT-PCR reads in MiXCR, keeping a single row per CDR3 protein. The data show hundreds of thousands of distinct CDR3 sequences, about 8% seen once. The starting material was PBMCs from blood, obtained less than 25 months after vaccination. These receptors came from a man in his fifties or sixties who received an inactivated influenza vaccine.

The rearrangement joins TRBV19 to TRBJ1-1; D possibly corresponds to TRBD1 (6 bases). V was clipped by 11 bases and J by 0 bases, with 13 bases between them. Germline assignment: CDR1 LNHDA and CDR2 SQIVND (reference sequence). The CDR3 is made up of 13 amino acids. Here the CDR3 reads CAGWGPVNTEAFF. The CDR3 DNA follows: TGTGCCGGGTGGGGGCCCGTGAACACTGAAGCTTTCTTT.

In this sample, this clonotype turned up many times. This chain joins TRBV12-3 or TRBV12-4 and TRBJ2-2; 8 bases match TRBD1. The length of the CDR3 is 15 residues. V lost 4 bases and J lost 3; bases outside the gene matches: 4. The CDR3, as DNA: TGTGCCAGCAGTTGGGTACAGGGGGACACCGGGGAGCTGTTTTTT. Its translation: CASSWVQGDTGELFF.

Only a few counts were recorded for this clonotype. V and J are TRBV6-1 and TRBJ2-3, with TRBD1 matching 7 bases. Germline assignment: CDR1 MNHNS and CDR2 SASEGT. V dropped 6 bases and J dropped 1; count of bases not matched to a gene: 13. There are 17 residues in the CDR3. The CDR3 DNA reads TGTGCCAGCAGAAACTACAGGGGAAGTTTGGGCACAGATACGCAGTATTTT. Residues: CASRNYRGSLGTDTQYF.

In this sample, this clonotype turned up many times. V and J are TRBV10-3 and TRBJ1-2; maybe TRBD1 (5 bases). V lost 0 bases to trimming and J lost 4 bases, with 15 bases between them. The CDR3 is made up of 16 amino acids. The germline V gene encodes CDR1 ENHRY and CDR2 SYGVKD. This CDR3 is CAISESSQGKSYGYTF. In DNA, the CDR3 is TGTGCCATCAGTGAGTCGAGTCAGGGAAAATCCTATGGCTACACCTTC.

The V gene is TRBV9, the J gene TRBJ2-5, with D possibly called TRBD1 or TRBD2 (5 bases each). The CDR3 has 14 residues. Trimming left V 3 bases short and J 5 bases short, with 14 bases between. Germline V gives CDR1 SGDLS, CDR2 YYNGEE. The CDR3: CASSAGTPGETQYF. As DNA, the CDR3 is TGTGCCAGCAGCGCCGGGACCCCCGGGGAGACCCAGTACTTC.

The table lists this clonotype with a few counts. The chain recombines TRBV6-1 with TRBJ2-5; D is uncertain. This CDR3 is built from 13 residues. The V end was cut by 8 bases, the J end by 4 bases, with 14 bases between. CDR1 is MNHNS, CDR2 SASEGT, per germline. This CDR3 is CASGRYGRETQYF. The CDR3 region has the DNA TGTGCCAGCGGGCGGTATGGACGAGAGACCCAGTACTTC.

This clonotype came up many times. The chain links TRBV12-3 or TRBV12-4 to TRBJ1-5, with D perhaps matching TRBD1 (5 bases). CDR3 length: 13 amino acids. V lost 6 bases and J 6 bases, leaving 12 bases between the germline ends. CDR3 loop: CASRGDDPQPQHF. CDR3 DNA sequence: TGTGCCAGCAGGGGGGACGATCCTCAGCCCCAGCATTTT.

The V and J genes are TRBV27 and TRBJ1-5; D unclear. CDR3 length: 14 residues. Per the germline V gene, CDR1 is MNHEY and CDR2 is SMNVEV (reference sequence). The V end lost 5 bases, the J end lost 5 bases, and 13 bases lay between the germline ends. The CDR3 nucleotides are TGTGCCAGCAGTAACCGGAGAGGGCATCAGCCCCAGCATTTT. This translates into CASSNRRGHQPQHF.

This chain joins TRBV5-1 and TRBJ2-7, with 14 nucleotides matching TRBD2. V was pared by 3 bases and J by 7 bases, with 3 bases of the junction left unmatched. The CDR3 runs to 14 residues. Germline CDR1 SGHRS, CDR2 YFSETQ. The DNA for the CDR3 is TGCGCCAGCAGCTCGGGACTAGCGGGAGAGGAGCAGTACTTC. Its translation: CASSSGLAGEEQYF.

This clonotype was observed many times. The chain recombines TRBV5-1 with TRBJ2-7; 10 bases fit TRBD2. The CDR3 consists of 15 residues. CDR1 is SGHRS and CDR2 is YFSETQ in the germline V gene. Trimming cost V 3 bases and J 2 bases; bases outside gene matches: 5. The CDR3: CASSSGLAHTYEQYF. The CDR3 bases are TGCGCCAGCAGCTCGGGACTAGCGCACACCTACGAGCAGTACTTC.

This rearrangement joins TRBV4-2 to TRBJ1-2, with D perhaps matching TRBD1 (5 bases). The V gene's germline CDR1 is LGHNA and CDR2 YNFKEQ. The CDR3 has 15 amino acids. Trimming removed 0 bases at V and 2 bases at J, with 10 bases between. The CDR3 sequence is CASSQDRVDNYGYTF. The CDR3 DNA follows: TGTGCCAGCAGCCAAGACAGGGTGGACAACTATGGCTACACCTTC.

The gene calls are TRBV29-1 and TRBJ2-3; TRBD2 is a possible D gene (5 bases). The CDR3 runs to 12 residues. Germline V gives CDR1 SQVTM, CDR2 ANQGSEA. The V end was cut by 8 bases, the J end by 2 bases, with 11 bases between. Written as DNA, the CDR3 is TGCAGCCATGGACTCAACACAGATACGCAGTATTTT. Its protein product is CSHGLNTDTQYF.

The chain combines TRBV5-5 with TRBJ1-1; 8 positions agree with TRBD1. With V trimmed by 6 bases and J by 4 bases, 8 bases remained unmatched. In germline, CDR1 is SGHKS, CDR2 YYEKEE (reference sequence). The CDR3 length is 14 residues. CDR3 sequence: CASTSTGVGTEAFF. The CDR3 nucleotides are TGTGCCAGCACCTCGACAGGGGTAGGCACTGAAGCTTTCTTT.

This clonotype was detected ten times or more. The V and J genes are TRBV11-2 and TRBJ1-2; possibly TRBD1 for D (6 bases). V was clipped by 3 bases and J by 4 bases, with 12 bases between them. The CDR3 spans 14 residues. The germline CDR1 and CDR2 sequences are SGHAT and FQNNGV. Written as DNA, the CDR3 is TGTGCCAGCAGCTTGTACAGGGTCGGCTATGGCTACACCTTC. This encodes CASSLYRVGYGYTF.